These 9 T cell receptor beta chains came from one sample sequenced in a study of cytomegalovirus exposure and HLA in healthy donors. The PCR was carried out with 60 Vbeta primers and 13 Jbeta primers. Only in-frame clones appear in the TCRdb table, and some are missing; sequencing was by immunoSEQ multiplex PCR. Among 310,000 or so clones listed, 80% to 90% were seen once. The specimen sequenced was PBMCs. These receptors were taken from a woman aged 18-30 years in good health and CMV-seronegative.

The J gene is TRBJ1-3, the V gene TRBV30; TRBD1 agrees at 8 bases. The CDR3 consists of 16 residues. Germline assignment: CDR1 GTSNPN and CDR2 SVGIG (reference sequence). Unmatched junction bases numbered 16, after V lost 4 bases and J lost 8 bases. DNA for the CDR3: TGTGCCTGGACACCCCAGGGGGCTGTTTTGACCGACACCATATATTTT. Amino acid sequence: CAWTPQGAVLTDTIYF.

The V and J genes are TRBV5-6 and TRBJ1-2; possibly TRBD1 for D (5 bases). Trimming removed 2 bases at V and 2 bases at J, with 10 bases between. The CDR3 consists of 14 residues. Germline V gives CDR1 SGHDT, CDR2 YYEEEE. CDR3 loop: CASSFRERNYGYTF. The CDR3 DNA reads as TGTGCCAGCAGCTTCAGGGAACGGAACTATGGCTACACCTTC.

The gene calls are TRBV6-1 and TRBJ1-4; D gene ambiguous. Trimming removed 4 bases from V and 4 bases from J, with 7 bases in between. The CDR3 sequence is 13 residues long. CDR1 and CDR2 from the germline V gene are MNHNS and SASEGT. This CDR3 reads CASSGSDNEKLFF. The CDR3 DNA follows: TGTGCCAGCAGTGGGAGCGATAATGAAAAACTGTTTTTT.

This rearrangement joins TRBV11-1 to TRBJ2-5, with 7 bases lining up with TRBD1. J gave up 11 bases and V 4 bases, and 10 bases lay outside the gene matches. CDR1 is SGHAT and CDR2 is FQDESV in the germline V gene (reference sequence). The CDR3 loop spans 13 amino acids. CDR3 region: CASSSGQLREQYF. CDR3 coding DNA: TGTGCCAGCAGCTCGGGACAGTTAAGGGAGCAGTACTTC.

The V call is TRBV11-3, the J call TRBJ1-5; possibly TRBD1 for D (5 bases). Germline V CDR1 and CDR2: SGHNT, YENEEA. Trimming shortened V by 7 bases and J by 6 bases, and 22 bases separated the two germline ends. The CDR3 is 16 residues long. As DNA, the CDR3 is TGTGCCAGCACTCCGGGGGTAGTGGGGTATTGTCAGCCCCAGCATTTT. It yields the protein CASTPGVVGYCQPQHF.

The chain links TRBV19 to TRBJ1-1; D possibly corresponds to TRBD1 (5 bases). Germline assignment: CDR1 LNHDA and CDR2 SQIVND (reference sequence). Between the trimmed V and J ends, which lost 0 bases and 0 bases, there was a span of 17 bases. This CDR3 spans 18 amino acids. DNA for the CDR3: TGTGCCAGTAGTATAGAAAGGGCGGGGAGGGGAATGAACACTGAAGCTTTCTTT. Residues: CASSIERAGRGMNTEAFF.

This chain uses TRBV29-1 with TRBJ1-1; 7 bases agree with TRBD1. Germline trimming cut 6 bases from V and 0 bases from J; bases unmatched to any gene: 13. The CDR3 consists of 16 residues. Germline CDR1 reads SQVTM; CDR2 reads ANQGSEA. CDR3 amino acids: CSVQRRGPALNTEAFF. Here the CDR3 DNA reads TGCAGCGTCCAACGTAGGGGGCCAGCCTTGAACACTGAAGCTTTCTTT. Full variable domain (missing parts from reference TRBV29-1 and TRBJ1-1): SAVISQKPSRDICQRGTSLTIQCQVDSQVTMMFWYRQQPGQSLTLIATANQGSEATYESGFVIDKFPISRPNLTFSTLTVSNMSPEDSSIYLCSVQRRGPALNTEAFFGQGTRLTVV.

The chain has TRBV25-1 and TRBJ1-4, with D possibly TRBD1 on 6 matching bases. The CDR3 covers 15 residues. V was cut by 3 bases and J by 5 bases, with 13 bases left in between. The germline CDR1 and CDR2 sequences are MGHDK and SYGVNS. The CDR3 loop is CASSDRGHPNEKLFF. The CDR3 region has the DNA TGTGCCAGCAGTGACAGGGGACACCCCAATGAAAAACTGTTTTTT. Supplemented by reference TRBV25-1 and TRBJ1-4, the full variable domain reads EADIYQTPRYLVIGTGKKITLECSQTMGHDKMYWYQQDPGMELHLIHYSYGVNSTEKGDLSSESTVSRIRTEHFPLTLESARPSHTSQYLCASSDRGHPNEKLFFGSGTQLSVL.

The chain combines TRBV20-1 with TRBJ1-2; D gene unclear. Germline lookup yields CDR1 DFQATT and CDR2 SNEGSKA (reference sequence). The V and J ends lost 6 bases and 5 bases respectively, with 10 bases between them. CDR3 length equals 11 residues. In nucleotides, the CDR3 is TGCAGTGCGCCCGTGGAGTATGGCTACACCTTC. It encodes CSAPVEYGYTF.